The table lists the clone carrying this TCR beta chain with a count of one. The data were obtained in a study of radiation and T cells in renal cell carcinoma. The length of the CDR3 is 14 residues. V lost 7 bases and J lost 3, with 16 bases in between. Germline-derived CDR1 and CDR2 are SGHRS and YFSETQ. Profiling relied on immunoSEQ multiplex PCR, and the TCRdb table lists in-frame clones only, not all of them. In the table there are just over 15,000 clones, over 60% of which are singletons. Specified treatment: 15 Gy SBRT to primary tumor, nephrectomy 4 weeks later. The V and J genes are TRBV5-1 and TRBJ1-1; tentative D call: TRBD1 (5 bases). Specimen: tumor tissue, collected from a patient whose treatment included radiotherapy and nephrectomy. This TCR was recovered from a woman between 70 and 85 years old with renal cell carcinoma. In nucleotides, the CDR3 is TGCGCCAGCGCTCTTGGTATGGGGCACACTGAAGCTTTCTTT. Translation: CASALGMGHTEAFF.